The T cell receptor (beta chain) under discussion was sequenced for a study of T cell repertoires in cytomegalovirus infection. Study in general: In the study, CMV epitopes included recently identified HLA-C-restricted and well-studied HLA-B-restricted ones. Indications came from public TCR beta signatures; they pointed to CMV infection and to a matching HLA type. Whole-study findings and limits: Clonotypes of TCR beta that were HLA-C-restricted and CMV-specific dominated the ex vivo response.

Details on this clonotype: Its antigen is unidentified.

The CDR3 sequence is 15 residues long. V lost 4 bases to trimming and J lost 1 base, with 13 bases between them. Germline values: CDR1 SNHLY, CDR2 FYNNEI. TCRdb re-called the reads through MiXCR, storing one row per CDR3 protein. Of 830,000 or so distinct CDR3 sequences listed, less than 35% are singletons. The sequence derives from a human donor in good health (CMV status not recorded). Some clones in this sample may be carry-over from other donors' samples. This sample comprised cultured CD8+ T cells from PBMCs, obtained from culture after CMV antigen stimulation. The chain combines TRBV2 with TRBJ1-1; possibly TRBD1 for D (5 bases). CDR3 nucleotides: TGTGCCAGCAGTGGTATTTTCAGGGAGAACACTGAAGCTTTCTTT. Its translation: CASSGIFRENTEAFF.